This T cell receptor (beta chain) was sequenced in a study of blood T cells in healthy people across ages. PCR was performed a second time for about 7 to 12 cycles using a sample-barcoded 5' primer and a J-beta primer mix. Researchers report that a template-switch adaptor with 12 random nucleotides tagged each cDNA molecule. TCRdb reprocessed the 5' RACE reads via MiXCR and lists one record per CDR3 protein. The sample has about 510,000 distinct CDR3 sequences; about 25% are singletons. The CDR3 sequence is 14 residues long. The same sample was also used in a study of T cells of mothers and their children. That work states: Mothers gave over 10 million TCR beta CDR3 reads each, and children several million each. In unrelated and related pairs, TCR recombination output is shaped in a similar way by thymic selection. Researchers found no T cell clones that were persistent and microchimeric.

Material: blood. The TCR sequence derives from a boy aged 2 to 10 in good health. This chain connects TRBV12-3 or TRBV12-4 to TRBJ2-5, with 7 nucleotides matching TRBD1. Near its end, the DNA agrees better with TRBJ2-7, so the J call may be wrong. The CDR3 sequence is CASRDPTGLYEQYF. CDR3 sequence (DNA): TGTGCCAGCAGGGACCCGACAGGGCTCTACGAGCAGTACTTC.